This entry describes one T cell receptor (beta chain). This clone was counted only a few times. Its binding antigen is unknown. Per-base quality was not reported, and no clone a single base away is much larger than it. The library came from the immunoSEQ multiplex PCR assay. For most patients, high-throughput TCR-beta CDR3 sequencing of genomic DNA was performed by Adaptive Biotechnologies. Per the original workflow: TCR sequencing data for approximately 19 patients were retrieved from Adaptive's ImmunoSEQ software; a few other patients were processed with MiXCR and VDJtools. Because the origin of CDR3 nucleotide sequences shared between donor and recipient could not be assigned, those sequences were removed. To be classed as alloreactive, a clone needed at least 2-fold expansion over unstimulated cells and a minimum CFSE-low frequency of 0.002% (template counts) or 0.001% (read counts). Mappable clones were those detected in sequenced pre-transplant spleen, lymph node, or MLR CFSE-low populations of the donor or recipient. Cumulative frequency of alloreactive clones was calculated as a percentage of all sequences weighted by copy number. This is the immuneACCESS table as TCRdb keeps it, with only in-frame sequences that have V and J called. A part of the clones is gone; compared with another copy, unresolved V genes explain less than half, and the rest is unexplained. From that table come the V and J calls and clone size; the DNA was used to work out D and trimming. The sample profile shows 20,000 to 25,000 clones; around 94% of them were found once. The top ten clones comprise about 0.47% of the sample.

Taken from cysteine to phenylalanine, the CDR3 has 12 residues. Only CDR3 DNA remains: 36 bases, in frame from the first base. From the germline V gene, CDR1 is SGHTA and CDR2 is FQGNSA. V gives up 4 bases and J gives up 4 bases, and the segment between their germline ends measures 4 bases. This sample was included in a study of graft-versus-host responses after intestinal transplantation (TCRdb year 2021). Background on the whole study: The transplants that recipients got were multivisceral, liver-intestinal, or isolated intestinal. Samples from three later patients were sequenced in-house on an Illumina MiSeq with MiXCR processing rather than by the commercial service. Alloreactive clones were identified by sequencing pre-transplant mixed lymphocyte reaction products and comparing these products with unstimulated pre-transplant donor and recipient T cells. The cohort enrolled 24 intestinal transplant recipients, one of whom was a retransplant, and a few patients without pretransplant specimens were excluded. Every recipient was given anti-thymocyte globulin induction, followed by 2 to 4 years of maintenance tacrolimus and steroids. After intestinal transplantation, graft-versus-host and host-versus-graft alloreactive T cell clones in the graft, circulation and bone marrow were tracked using bulk TCR-beta CDR3 sequencing. A peak of at least 4% donor T cells among recipient peripheral blood mononuclear cells was the definition used for donor T cell macrochimerism. Overall study results and their limits: Patients with donor T cell macrochimerism had high GvH to HvG T cell clonal ratios in their allografts. GvH clones were detected in recipient bone marrow, and some appeared earlier in ileal mucosa or blood, consistent with an intestinal mucosal origin. The conclusions were limited by the relatively low number and heterogeneity of the intestinal transplant patients. Peak levels of circulating GvH clones were associated with declines in HvG clones early after transplant.

Blood samples were collected up to 4 times in the first month after transplant and then at least monthly when available. This sequence uses TRBV7-2 and TRBJ1-4; no confident D gene assignment can be made. Sequences were derived from PBMCs, sampled 156 days after intestinal transplant. The TCR originated in a human patient who received an intestinal transplant, so some T cells may come from the graft donor. The CDR3 is CASSSYNEKLFF. The nucleotides are TGTGCCAGCAGCTCATATAATGAAAAACTGTTTTTT.